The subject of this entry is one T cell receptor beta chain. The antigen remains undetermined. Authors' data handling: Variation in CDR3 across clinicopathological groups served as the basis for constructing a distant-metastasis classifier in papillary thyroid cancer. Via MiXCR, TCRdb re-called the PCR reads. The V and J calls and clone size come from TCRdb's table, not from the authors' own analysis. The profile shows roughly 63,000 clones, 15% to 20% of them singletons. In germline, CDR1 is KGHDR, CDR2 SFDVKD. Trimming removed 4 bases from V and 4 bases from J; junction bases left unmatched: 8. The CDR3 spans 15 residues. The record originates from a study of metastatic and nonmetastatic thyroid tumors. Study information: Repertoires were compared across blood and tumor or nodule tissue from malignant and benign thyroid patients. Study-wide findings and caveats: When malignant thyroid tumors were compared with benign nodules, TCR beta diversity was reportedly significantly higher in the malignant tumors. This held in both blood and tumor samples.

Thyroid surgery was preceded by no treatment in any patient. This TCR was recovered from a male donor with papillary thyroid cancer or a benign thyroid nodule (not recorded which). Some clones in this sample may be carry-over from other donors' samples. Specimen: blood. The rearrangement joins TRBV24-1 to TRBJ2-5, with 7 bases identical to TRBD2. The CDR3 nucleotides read TGTGCCACCAGTGAGGGGGGACTATCTACAGAGACCCAGTACTTC. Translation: CATSEGGLSTETQYF.